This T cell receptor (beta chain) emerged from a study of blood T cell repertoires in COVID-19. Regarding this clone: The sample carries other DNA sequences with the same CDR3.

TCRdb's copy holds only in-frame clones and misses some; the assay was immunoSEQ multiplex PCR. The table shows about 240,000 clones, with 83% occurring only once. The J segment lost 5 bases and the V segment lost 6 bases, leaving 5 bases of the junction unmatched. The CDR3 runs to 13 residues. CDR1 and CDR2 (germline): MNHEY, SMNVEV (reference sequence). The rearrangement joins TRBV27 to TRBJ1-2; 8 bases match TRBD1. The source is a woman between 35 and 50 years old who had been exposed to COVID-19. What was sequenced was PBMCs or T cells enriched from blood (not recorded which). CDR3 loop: CASSPQGGYGYTF. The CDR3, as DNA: TGTGCCAGCAGCCCACAGGGGGGGTATGGCTACACCTTC.